Included here is one TCR beta chain sequence, with context. The antigen is undetermined. The length of the CDR3 is 11 residues. Germline lookup yields CDR1 SGHTA and CDR2 FQGNSA. Trimming left V 11 bases short and J 3 bases short, with 9 bases between. Use of 60 Vbeta and 13 Jbeta primers characterized the PCR. Assay used: immunoSEQ multiplex PCR; TCRdb lists only in-frame clones, some missing. The sample includes about 150,000 clones, about 85% of them seen just once. This sample is part of a study of cytomegalovirus exposure and HLA in healthy donors. Whole-study results and caveats: Cytomegalovirus-associated status was assigned to around 160 TCR beta chains. Reported findings show TCR beta sequences accurately forecast HLA-A and HLA-B alleles in most subjects. Within an earlier analysis, most TCR beta V segments proved productive either about 90% or about 30% of the time.

Although they were nominally healthy when sampled, donors likely had unrecorded immune exposures. Sequenced material: PBMCs. The chain uses TRBV7-2 and TRBJ2-3; the D gene is possibly TRBD1 (6 bases). This TCR was sampled from a woman younger than 30 in good health and CMV-seronegative. This chain's CDR3 is CASDRTDTQYF. Here the CDR3 DNA reads TGTGCCTCCGACAGGACAGATACGCAGTATTTT.